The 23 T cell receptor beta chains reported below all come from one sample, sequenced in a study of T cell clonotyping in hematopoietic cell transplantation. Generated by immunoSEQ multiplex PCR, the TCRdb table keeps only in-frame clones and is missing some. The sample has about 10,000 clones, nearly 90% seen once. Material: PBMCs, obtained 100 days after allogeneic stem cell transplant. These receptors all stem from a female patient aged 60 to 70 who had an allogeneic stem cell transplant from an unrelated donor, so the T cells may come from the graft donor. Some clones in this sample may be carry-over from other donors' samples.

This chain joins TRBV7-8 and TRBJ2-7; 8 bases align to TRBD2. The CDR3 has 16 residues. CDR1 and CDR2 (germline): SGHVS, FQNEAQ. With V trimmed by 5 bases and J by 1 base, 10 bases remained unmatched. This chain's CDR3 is CASSRGPGTRSYEQYF. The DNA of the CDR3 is TGTGCCAGCAGCAGGGGCCCAGGGACTAGATCCTACGAGCAGTACTTC.

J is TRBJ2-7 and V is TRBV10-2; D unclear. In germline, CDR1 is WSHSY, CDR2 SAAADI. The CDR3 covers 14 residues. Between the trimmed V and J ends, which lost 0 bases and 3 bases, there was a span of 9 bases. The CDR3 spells CASSESKGIYEQYF. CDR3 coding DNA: TGCGCCAGCAGTGAGTCGAAGGGAATCTACGAGCAGTACTTC.

The CDR3 loop is CAISVAGASEQYF. The CDR3 DNA reads as TGTGCCATCAGTGTAGCGGGAGCCAGCGAGCAGTACTTC. The chain carries TRBV10-3 and TRBJ2-7; 9 bases align to TRBD2. Germline-derived CDR1 and CDR2 are ENHRY and SYGVKD. The CDR3 runs to 13 residues. J gave up 6 bases and V 4 bases, and 4 bases lay outside the gene matches.

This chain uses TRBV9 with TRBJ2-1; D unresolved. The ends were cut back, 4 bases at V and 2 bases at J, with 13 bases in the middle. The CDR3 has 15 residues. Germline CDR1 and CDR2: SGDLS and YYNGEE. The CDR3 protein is CASSPSYRTYNEQFF. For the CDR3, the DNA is TGTGCCAGCAGCCCTAGTTACAGAACCTACAATGAGCAGTTCTTC.

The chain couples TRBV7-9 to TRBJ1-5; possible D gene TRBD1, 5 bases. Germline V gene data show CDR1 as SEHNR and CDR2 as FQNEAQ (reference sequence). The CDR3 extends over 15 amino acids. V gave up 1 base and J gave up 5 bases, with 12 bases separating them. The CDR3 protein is CASSLDEGRDQPQHF. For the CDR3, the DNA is TGTGCCAGCAGCTTAGACGAGGGGCGGGATCAGCCCCAGCATTTT.

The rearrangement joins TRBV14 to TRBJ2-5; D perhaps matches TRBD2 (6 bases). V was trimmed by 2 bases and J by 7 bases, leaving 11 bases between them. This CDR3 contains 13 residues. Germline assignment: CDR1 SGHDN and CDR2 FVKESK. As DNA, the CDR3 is TGTGCCAGCAGCCAACGGGACTTTGGGACCCAGTACTTC. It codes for CASSQRDFGTQYF.

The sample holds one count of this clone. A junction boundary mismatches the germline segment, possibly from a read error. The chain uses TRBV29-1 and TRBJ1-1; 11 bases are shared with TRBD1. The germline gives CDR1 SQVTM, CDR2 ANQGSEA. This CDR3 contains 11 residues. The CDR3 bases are TGCAGCGTTGAGGGGGACAGGGGGATTCTCTTT. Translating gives CSVEGDRGILF.

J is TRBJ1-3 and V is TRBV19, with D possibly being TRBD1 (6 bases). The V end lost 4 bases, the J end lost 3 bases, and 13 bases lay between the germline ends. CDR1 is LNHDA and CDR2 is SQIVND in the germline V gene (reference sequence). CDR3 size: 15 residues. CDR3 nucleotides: TGTGCCAGTAGTAGGGGGCAAAAGGGTGGAAACACCATATATTTT. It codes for CASSRGQKGGNTIYF.

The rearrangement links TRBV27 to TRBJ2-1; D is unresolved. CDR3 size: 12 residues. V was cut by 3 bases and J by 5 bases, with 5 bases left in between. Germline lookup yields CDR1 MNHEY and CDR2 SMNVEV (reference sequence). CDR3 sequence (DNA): TGTGCCAGCAGTTTCTACGACAATGAGCAGTTCTTC. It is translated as CASSFYDNEQFF.

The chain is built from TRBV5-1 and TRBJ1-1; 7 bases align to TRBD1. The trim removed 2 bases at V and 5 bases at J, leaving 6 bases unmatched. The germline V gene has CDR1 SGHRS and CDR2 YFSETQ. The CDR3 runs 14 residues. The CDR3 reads CASSFFQGDTEAFF. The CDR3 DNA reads TGCGCCAGCAGCTTTTTTCAGGGGGATACTGAAGCTTTCTTT.

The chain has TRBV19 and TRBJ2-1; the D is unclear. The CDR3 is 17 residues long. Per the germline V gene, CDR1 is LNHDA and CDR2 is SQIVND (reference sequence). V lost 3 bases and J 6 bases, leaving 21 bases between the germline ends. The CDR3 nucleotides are TGTGCCAGTAGTATCCCCCGCCGGGCCCCCTTTGCCAATGAGCAGTTCTTC. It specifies CASSIPRRAPFANEQFF.

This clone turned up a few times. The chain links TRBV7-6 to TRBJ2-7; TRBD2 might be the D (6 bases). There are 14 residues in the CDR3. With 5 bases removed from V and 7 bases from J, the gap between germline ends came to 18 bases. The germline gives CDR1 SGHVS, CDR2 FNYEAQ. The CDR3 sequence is CASSQKTVAVEQYF. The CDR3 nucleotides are TGTGCCAGCAGCCAGAAGACGGTAGCGGTGGAGCAGTACTTC.

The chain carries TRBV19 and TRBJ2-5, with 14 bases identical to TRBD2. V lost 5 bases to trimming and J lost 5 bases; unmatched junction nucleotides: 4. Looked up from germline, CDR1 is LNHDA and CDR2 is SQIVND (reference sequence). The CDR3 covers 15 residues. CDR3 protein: CASSVGLAGEETQYF. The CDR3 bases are TGTGCCAGTAGTGTGGGACTAGCGGGAGAGGAGACCCAGTACTTC. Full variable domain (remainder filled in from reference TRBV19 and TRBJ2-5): DGGITQSPKYLFRKEGQNVTLSCEQNLNHDAMYWYRQDPGQGLRLIYYSQIVNDFQKGDIAEGYSVSREKKESFPLTVTSAQKNPTAFYLCASSVGLAGEETQYFGPGTRLLVL.

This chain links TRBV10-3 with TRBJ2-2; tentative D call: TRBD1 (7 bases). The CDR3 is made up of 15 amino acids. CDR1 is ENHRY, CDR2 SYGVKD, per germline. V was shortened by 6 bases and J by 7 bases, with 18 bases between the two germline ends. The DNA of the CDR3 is TGTGCCATCAGGAGCCAGGGGGGATACTACGGGGAGCTGTTTTTT. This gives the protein CAIRSQGGYYGELFF.

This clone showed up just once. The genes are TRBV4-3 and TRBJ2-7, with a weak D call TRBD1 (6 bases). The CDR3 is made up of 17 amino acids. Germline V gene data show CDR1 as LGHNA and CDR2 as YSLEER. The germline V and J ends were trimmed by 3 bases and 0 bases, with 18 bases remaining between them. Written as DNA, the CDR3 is TGCGCCAGCAGCCAGGGGTCCAGGGGCCCGAGCTCCTACGAGCAGTACTTC. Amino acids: CASSQGSRGPSSYEQYF.

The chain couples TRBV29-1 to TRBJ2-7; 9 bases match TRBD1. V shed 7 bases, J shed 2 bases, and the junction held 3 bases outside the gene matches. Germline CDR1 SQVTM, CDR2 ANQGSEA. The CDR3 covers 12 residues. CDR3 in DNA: TGCAGCGCTGGGACAGGGACCTACGAGCAGTACTTC. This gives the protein CSAGTGTYEQYF.

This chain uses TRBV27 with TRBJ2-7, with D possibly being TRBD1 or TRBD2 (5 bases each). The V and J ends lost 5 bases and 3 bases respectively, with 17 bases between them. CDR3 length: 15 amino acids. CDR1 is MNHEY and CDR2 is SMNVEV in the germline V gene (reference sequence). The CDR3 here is CASSAPGADLYEQYF. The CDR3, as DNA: TGTGCCAGCAGTGCTCCCGGGGCGGATCTCTACGAGCAGTACTTC.

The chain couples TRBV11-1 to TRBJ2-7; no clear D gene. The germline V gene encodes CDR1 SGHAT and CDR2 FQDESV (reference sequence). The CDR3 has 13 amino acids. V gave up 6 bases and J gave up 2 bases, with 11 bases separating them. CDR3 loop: CASSYVTAYEQYF. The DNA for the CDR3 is TGTGCCAGCAGTTATGTCACAGCCTACGAGCAGTACTTC.

CDR3 in DNA: TGTGCCTGGAGTGTCGAAGGCTTAAGCTCCTACGAGCAGTACTTC. Translation: CAWSVEGLSSYEQYF. The chain carries TRBV30 and TRBJ2-7; D call uncertain. This CDR3 is built from 15 residues. In germline, CDR1 is GTSNPN, CDR2 SVGIG (reference sequence). V was trimmed by 0 bases and J by 0 bases, leaving 12 bases between them.

The CDR3, as DNA: TGTGCCAGCAGCATGAATAATCAGCCCCAGCATTTT. It translates to CASSMNNQPQHF. This rearrangement joins TRBV7-8 to TRBJ1-5; no clear D gene. This CDR3 comprises 12 residues. The germline V gene has CDR1 SGHVS and CDR2 FQNEAQ. V lost 5 bases and J 4 bases, leaving 6 bases between the germline ends.

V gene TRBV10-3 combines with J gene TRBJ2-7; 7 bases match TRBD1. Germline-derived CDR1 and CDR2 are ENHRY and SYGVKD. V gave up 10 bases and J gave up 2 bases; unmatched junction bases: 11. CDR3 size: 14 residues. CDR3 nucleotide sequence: TGTGCCACCCTCCGGGACAGCGAGGCCTACGAGCAGTACTTC. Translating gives CATLRDSEAYEQYF.

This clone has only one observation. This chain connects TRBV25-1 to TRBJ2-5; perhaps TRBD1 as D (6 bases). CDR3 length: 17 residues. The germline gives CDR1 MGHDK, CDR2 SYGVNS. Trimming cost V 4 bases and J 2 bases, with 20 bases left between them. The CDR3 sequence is CASSVESRDTLQETQYF. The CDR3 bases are TGTGCCAGCAGTGTCGAATCCCGGGACACCTTACAAGAGACCCAGTACTTC.

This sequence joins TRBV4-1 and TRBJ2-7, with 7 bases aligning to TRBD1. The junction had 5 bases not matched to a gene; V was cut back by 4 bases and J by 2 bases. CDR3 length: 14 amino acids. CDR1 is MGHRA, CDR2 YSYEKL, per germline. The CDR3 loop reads CASSPGTVPYEQYF. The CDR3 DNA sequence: TGCGCCAGCAGCCCTGGGACAGTTCCCTACGAGCAGTACTTC.